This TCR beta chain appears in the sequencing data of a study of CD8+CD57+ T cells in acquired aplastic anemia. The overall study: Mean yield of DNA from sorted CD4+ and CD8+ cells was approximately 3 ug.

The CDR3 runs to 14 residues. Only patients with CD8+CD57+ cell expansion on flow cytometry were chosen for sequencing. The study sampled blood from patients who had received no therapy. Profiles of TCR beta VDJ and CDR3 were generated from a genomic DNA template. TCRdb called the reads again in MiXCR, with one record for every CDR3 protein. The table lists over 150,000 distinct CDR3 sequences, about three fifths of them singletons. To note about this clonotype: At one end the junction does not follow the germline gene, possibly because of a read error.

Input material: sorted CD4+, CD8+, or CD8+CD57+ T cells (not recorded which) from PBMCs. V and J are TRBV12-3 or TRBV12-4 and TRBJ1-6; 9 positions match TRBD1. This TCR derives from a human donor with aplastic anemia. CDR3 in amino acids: CASSLTGGFSPPHF. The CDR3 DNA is TGTGCCAGCAGTTTAACAGGGGGCTTTTCACCCCCCCACTTT.